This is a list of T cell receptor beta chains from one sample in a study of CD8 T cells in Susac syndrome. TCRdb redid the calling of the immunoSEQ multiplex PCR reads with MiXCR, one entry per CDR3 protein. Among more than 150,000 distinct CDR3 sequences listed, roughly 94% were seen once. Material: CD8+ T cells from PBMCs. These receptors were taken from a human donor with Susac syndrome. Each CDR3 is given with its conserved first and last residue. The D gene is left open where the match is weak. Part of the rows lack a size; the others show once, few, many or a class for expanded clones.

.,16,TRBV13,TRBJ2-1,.,TGTGCCAGCAGCTCGATGGACAGTGACGTACATGGTGAGCAGTTCTTC,CASSSMDSDVHGEQFF
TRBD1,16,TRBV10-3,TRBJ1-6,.,TGTGCCATCAGTGAGTCGGGGGGACAGGGTAATTCACCCCTCCACTTT,CAISESGGQGNSPLHF
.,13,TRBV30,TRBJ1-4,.,TGTGCCTGGAGTCAGACAACTAATGAAAAACTGTTTTTT,CAWSQTTNEKLFF
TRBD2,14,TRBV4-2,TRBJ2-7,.,TGTGCCAGCAGCCCGACTAGCGTAAACTACGAGCAGTACTTC,CASSPTSVNYEQYF
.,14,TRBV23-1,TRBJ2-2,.,TGCGCCAGCAGTCAAACAGGAAACACCGGGGAGCTGTTTTTT,CASSQTGNTGELFF
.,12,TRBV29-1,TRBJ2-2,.,TGCAGCGTTGTCGTGGAGACCGGGGAGCTGTTTTTT,CSVVVETGELFF
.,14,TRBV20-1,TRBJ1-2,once,TGCAGTGCCATGTCTTTCGTGTCTGATTATGGCTACACCTTC,CSAMSFVSDYGYTF
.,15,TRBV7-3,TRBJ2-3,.,TGTGCCAGCAGCCCCCCCGGGGTCGGCACAGATACGCAGTATTTT,CASSPPGVGTDTQYF
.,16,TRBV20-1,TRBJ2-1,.,TGCAGTGCTAGAGTCGGGGGCTGGCAGGGGATCGATGAGCAGTTCTTC,CSARVGGWQGIDEQFF
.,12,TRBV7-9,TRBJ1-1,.,TGTGCCAGCAGCTTGGGGTTCACTGAAGCTTTCTTT,CASSLGFTEAFF
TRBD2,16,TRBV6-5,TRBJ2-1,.,TGTGCCAGCAGTTACTCATTCGGGGGGGAGAACAATGAGCAGTTCTTC,CASSYSFGGENNEQFF
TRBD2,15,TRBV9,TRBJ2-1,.,TGTGCCAGCAGCGCGGGACTACCCGGTGGAAATGAGCAGTTCTTC,CASSAGLPGGNEQFF
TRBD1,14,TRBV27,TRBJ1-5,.,TGTGCCAGCAGTCCGGGACAGCCCAATCAGCCCCAGCATTTT,CASSPGQPNQPQHF
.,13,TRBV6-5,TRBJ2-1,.,TGTGCCAGCAGTAAAACAGGGTACAATGAGCAGTTCTTC,CASSKTGYNEQFF
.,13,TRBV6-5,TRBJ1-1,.,TGTGCCAGCAGTGTCGGACGGAAGACTGAAGCTTTCTTT,CASSVGRKTEAFF
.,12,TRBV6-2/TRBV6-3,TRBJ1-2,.,TGTGCCAGCAGTACAGGGAGTTGGGGCTACACCTTC,CASSTGSWGYTF
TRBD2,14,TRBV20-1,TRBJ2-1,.,TGCAGTGCTAGCCGGCTAGCGGGGGGTATTGAGCAGTTCTTC,CSASRLAGGIEQFF
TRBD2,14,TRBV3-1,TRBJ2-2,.,TGTGCCAGCTCTACTAGCGGGAGCTCCGGGGAGCTGTTTTTT,CASSTSGSSGELFF
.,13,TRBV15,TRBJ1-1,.,TGTGCCACCAGCAGAGATTTAATACAGGAAGCTTTCTTT,CATSRDLIQEAFF
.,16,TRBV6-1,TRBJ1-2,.,TGTGCCAGCAGAACCTTGGGGGGAGACAGAAACTATGGCTACACCTTC,CASRTLGGDRNYGYTF
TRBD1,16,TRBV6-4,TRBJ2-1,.,TGTGCCAGCAGTGACCACGGGACAGGGGAATACAATGAGCAGTTCTTC,CASSDHGTGEYNEQFF
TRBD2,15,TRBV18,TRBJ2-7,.,TGTGCCAGCTCACCACCGAGTCGAGCGGGAGTCTTGCAGTACTTC,CASSPPSRAGVLQYF
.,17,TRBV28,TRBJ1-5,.,TGTGCCAGCAGTCCCAGGGATTGGGGGGAAAGCAATCAGCCCCAGCATTTT,CASSPRDWGESNQPQHF
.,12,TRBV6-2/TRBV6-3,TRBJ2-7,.,TGTGCCAGCAGGAGACTAGTATACGAGCAGTACTTC,CASRRLVYEQYF
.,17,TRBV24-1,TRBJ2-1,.,TGTGCCACCAGTGATCCGAATGGGGCGACGGTCCTCAATGAGCAGTTCTTC,CATSDPNGATVLNEQFF
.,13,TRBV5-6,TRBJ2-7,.,TGTGCCAGCAGCTTCTCGCTAGGTCTCGAGCAGTACTTC,CASSFSLGLEQYF
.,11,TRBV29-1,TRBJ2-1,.,TGCAGCGTCTCCAATCGACTCGAGCAGTTCTTC,CSVSNRLEQFF
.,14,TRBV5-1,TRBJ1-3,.,TGCGCCAGCAGCTTGGGGATCTCTGGAAACACCATATATTTT,CASSLGISGNTIYF
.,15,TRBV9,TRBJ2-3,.,TGTGCCAGCAGCGTAAGGACCGGATACACAGATACGCAGTATTTT,CASSVRTGYTDTQYF
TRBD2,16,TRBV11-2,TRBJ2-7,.,TGTGCCAGCAGCTTAGAGATTAGCGGGGCTTCCTACGAGCAGTACTTC,CASSLEISGASYEQYF
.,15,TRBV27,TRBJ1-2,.,TGTGCCAGCAGTTTATCGGAAGGTTCGAACTATGGCTACACCTTC,CASSLSEGSNYGYTF
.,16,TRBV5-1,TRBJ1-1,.,TGCGCCAGCAGCTCCGTGGGCCCCAGTCGGGTCGCTGAAGCTTTCTTT,CASSSVGPSRVAEAFF
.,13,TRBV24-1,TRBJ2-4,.,TGTGCCACCAGTGGGGGCGTCAAAAACATTCAGTACTTC,CATSGGVKNIQYF
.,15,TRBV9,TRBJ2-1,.,TGTGCCAGCAGCGCTGGGGGCAGCCCCTACAATGAGCAGTTCTTC,CASSAGGSPYNEQFF
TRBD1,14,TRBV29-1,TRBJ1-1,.,TGCAGCGTTGGGGACAGGCGGGCGGGGACTGAAGCTTTCTTT,CSVGDRRAGTEAFF
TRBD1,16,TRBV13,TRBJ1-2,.,TGTGCCAGCAGCTTAGGGGACCGGGACAGAAGTTATGGCTACACCTTC,CASSLGDRDRSYGYTF
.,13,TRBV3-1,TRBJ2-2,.,TGTGCCAGCAGCCATCAAAGGGCAGTGGAGCTGTTTTTT,CASSHQRAVELFF
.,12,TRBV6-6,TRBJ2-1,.,TGTGCCACCGGGGTATCCTACAATGAGCAGTTCTTC,CATGVSYNEQFF
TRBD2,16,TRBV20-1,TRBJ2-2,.,TGCAGTGCTAGACAGGGGACTAGCGGGAGGGCCGATCAGCTGTTTTTT,CSARQGTSGRADQLFF
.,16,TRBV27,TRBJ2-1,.,TGTGCCAGCAGCGAGACCCTAGGAACCTCCTACAATGAGCAGTTCTTC,CASSETLGTSYNEQFF
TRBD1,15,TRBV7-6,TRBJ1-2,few,TGTGCCAGCAGCTTGGGACAGGGCTCTAACTATGGCTACACCTTC,CASSLGQGSNYGYTF
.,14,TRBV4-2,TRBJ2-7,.,TGTGCCAGCAGCCGCAACAGGGAGTCCTACGAGCAGTACTTC,CASSRNRESYEQYF
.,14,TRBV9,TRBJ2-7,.,TGTGCCAGCAGCGTAGGGCAGGGTGGGGTCGAGCAGTACTTC,CASSVGQGGVEQYF
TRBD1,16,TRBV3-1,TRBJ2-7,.,TGTGCCAGCAGCCAAGAGGTAGGGACAGGCCCCTCCGAGCAGTACTTC,CASSQEVGTGPSEQYF
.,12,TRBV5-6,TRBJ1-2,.,TGTGCCAGCAGCGAGAACTTCTATGGCTACACCTTC,CASSENFYGYTF
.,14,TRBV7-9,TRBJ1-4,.,TGTGCCAGCAGTCGGGGTTACCTGTCTGAAAAACTGTTTTTT,CASSRGYLSEKLFF
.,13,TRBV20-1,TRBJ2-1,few,TGCAGTGCTAGGGAGAGCTCCTACAATGAGCAGTTCTTC,CSARESSYNEQFF
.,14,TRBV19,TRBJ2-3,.,TGTGCCAGTAGTATGGGGACTAGCACAGATACGCAGTATTTT,CASSMGTSTDTQYF
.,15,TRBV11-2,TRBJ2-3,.,TGTGCCAGCAGCTTAGCTGGCAAGAGCACAGATACGCAGTATTTT,CASSLAGKSTDTQYF
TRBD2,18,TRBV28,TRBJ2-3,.,TGTGCCAGCAGTTTATATCGGCTAGCGGGAGGGCCCTCAGATACGCAGTATTTT,CASSLYRLAGGPSDTQYF
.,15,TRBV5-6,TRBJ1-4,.,TGTGCCAGCAGCTCTGGACCCGGCTCTAATGAAAAACTGTTTTTT,CASSSGPGSNEKLFF
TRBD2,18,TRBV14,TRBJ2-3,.,TGTGCCAGCAGCCAAGACCCTAGCGGGAGGCCCTTCACTTATACGCAGTATTTT,CASSQDPSGRPFTYTQYF
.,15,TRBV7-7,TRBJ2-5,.,TGTGCTAGCAGCTTATACCAGGGGCCCCAAGAGACCCAGTACTTC,CASSLYQGPQETQYF
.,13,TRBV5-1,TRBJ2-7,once,TGCGCCAGCAGCTTATCGGACGGCTACGAGCAGTACTTC,CASSLSDGYEQYF